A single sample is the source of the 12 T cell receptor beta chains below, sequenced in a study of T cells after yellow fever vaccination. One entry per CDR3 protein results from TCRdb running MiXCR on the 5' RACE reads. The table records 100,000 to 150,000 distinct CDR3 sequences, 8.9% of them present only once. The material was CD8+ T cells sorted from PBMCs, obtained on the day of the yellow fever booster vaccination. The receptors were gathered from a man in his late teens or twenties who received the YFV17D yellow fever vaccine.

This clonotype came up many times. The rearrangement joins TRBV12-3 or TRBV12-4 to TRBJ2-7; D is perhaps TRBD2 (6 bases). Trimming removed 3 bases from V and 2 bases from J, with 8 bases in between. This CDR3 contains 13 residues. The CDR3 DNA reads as TGTGCCAGCAGTTTGGGACTGACCTACGAGCAGTACTTC. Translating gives CASSLGLTYEQYF.

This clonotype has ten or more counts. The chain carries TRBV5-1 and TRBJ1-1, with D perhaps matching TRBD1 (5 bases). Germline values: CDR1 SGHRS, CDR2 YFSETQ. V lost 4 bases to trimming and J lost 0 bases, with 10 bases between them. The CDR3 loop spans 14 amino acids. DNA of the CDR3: TGCGCCAGCAGCCTCCGGGGGTTGAACACTGAAGCTTTCTTT. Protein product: CASSLRGLNTEAFF.

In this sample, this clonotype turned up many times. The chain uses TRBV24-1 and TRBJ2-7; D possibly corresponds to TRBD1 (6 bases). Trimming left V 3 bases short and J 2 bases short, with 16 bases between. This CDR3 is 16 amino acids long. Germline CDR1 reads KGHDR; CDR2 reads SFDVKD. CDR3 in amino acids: CATSDETDRQTYEQYF. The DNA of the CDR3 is TGTGCCACCAGTGATGAAACCGACAGGCAAACCTACGAGCAGTACTTC.

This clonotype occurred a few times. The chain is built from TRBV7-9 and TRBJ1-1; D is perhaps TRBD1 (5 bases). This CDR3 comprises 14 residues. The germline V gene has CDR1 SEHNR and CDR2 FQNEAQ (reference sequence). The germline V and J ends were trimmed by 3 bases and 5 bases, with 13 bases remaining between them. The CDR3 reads CASSFGGLGTEAFF. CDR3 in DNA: TGTGCCAGCAGCTTCGGGGGTTTAGGGACTGAAGCTTTCTTT.

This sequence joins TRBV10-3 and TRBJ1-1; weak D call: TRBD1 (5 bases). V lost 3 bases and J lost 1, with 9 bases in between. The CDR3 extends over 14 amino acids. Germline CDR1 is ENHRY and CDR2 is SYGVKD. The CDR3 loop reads CAISELGQNTEAFF. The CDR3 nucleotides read TGTGCCATCAGTGAACTAGGACAGAACACTGAAGCTTTCTTT.

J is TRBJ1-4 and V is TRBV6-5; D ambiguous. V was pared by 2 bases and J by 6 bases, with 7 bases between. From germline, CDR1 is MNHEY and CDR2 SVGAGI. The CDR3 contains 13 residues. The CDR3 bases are TGTGCCAGCAGTTACGGCAGTCATGAAAAACTGTTTTTT. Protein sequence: CASSYGSHEKLFF.

The CDR3 sequence: CASIGETQYF. Written as DNA, the CDR3 is TGTGCCAGCATAGGGGAGACCCAGTACTTC. The gene calls are TRBV7-9 and TRBJ2-5; no clear D. This CDR3 region has 10 residues. The V gene's germline CDR1 is SEHNR and CDR2 FQNEAQ (reference sequence). Deletions cut 7 bases from V and 5 bases from J, with 5 bases between.

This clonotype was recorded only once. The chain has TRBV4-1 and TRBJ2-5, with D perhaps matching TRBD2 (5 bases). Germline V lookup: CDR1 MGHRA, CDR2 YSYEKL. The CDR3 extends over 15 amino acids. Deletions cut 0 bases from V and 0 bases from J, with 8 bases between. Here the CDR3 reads CASSQEGVYQETQYF. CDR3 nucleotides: TGCGCCAGCAGCCAAGAGGGAGTGTACCAAGAGACCCAGTACTTC.

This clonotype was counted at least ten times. The CDR3 here is CASSLVQGSYGYTF. CDR3 bases: TGCGCCAGCAGCTTGGTTCAGGGTTCCTATGGCTACACCTTC. The rearrangement joins TRBV5-1 to TRBJ1-2, with D maybe TRBD1 (5 bases). CDR3 size: 14 residues. CDR1 is SGHRS and CDR2 is YFSETQ in the germline V gene. V was trimmed by 0 bases and J by 4 bases, leaving 10 bases between them.

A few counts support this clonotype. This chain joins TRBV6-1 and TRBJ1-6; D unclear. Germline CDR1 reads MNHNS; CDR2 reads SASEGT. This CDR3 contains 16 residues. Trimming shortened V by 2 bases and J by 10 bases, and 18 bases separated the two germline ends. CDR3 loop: CASSEPGLGFGSPLHF. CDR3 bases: TGTGCCAGCAGTGAACCCGGCTTGGGGTTTGGGTCACCCCTCCACTTT.

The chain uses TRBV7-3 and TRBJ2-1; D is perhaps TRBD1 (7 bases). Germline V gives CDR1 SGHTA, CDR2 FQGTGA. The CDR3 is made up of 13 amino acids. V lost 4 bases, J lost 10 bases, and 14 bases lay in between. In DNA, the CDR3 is TGTGCCAGCAGCTCACTCCCAGGGGGGGAGCAGTTCTTC. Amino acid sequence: CASSSLPGGEQFF.

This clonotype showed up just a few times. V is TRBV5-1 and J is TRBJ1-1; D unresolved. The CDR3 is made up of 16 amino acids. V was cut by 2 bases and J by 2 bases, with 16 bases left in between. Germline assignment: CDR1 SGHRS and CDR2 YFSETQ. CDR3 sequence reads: CASSFVRLQGNTEAFF. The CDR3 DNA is TGCGCCAGCAGCTTTGTCAGGCTCCAAGGAAACACTGAAGCTTTCTTT.